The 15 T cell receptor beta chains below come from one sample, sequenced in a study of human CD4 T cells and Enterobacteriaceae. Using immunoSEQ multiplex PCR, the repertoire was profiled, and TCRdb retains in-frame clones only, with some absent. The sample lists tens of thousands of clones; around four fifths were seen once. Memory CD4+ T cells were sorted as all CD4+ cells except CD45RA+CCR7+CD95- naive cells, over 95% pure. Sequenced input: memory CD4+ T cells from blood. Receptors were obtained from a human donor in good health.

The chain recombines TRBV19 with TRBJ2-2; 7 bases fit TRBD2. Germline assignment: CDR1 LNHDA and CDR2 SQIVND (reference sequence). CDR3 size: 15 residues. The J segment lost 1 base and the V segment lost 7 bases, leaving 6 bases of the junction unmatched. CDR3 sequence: CASTRREMNTGELFF. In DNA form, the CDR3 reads TGTGCCAGTACTCGGCGGGAGATGAACACCGGGGAGCTGTTTTTT.

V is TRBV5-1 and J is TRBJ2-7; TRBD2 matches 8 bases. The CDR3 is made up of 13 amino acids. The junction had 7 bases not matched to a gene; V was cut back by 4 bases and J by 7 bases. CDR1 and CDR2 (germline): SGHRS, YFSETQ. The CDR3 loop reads CASSPSGPGEQYF. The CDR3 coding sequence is TGCGCCAGCAGCCCTAGCGGGCCGGGGGAGCAGTACTTC.

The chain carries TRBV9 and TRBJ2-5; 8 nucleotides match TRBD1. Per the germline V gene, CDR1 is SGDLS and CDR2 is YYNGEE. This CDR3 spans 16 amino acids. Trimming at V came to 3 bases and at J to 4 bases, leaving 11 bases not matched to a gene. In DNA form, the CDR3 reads TGTGCCAGCAGCGCCCCGGACAGGGTAGGAGGAGAGACCCAGTACTTC. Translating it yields CASSAPDRVGGETQYF.

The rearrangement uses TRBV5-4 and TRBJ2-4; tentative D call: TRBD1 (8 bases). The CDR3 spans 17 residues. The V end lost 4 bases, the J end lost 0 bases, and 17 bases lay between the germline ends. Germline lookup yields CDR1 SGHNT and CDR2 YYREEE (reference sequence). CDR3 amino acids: CASSETGGGIAKNIQYF. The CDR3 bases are TGTGCCAGCAGCGAAACAGGGGGGGGCATAGCCAAAAACATTCAGTACTTC.

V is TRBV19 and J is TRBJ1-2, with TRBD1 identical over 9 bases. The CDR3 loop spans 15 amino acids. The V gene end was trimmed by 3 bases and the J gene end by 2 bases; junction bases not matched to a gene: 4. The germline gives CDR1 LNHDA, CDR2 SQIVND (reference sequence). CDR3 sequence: CASSIPGTGNYGYTF. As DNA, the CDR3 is TGTGCCAGTAGTATTCCAGGGACAGGGAACTATGGCTACACCTTC.

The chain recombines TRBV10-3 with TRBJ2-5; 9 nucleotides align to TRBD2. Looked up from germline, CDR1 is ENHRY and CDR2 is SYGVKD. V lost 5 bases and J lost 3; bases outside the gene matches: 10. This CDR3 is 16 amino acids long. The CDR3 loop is CAISPAPGLAKETQYF. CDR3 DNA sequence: TGTGCCATCAGTCCGGCGCCGGGACTAGCAAAAGAGACCCAGTACTTC.

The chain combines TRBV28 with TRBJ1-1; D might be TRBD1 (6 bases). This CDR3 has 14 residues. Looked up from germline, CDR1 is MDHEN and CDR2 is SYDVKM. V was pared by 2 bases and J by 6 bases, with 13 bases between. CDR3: CASSLAGEGPEAFF. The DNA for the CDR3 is TGTGCCAGCAGTTTAGCAGGGGAGGGTCCTGAAGCTTTCTTT.

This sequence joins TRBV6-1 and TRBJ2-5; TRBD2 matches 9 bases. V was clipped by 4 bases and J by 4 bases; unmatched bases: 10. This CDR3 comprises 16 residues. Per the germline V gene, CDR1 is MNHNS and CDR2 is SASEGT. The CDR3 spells CASSASFSGRGETQYF. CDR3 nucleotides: TGTGCCAGCAGTGCTTCTTTTAGCGGGAGAGGAGAGACCCAGTACTTC.

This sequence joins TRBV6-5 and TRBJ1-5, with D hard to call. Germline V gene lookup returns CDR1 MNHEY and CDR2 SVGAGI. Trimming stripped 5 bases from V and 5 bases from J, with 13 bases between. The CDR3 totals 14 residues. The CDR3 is CASSTGGNYQPQHF. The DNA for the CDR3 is TGTGCCAGCAGTACCGGCGGAAACTATCAGCCCCAGCATTTT.

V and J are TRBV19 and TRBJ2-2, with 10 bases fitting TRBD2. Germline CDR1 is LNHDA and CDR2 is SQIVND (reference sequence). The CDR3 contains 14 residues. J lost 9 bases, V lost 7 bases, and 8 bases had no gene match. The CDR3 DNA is TGTGCCAGTACCCCGGGGACTAGCGCGAGGGAGCTGTTTTTT. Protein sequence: CASTPGTSARELFF.

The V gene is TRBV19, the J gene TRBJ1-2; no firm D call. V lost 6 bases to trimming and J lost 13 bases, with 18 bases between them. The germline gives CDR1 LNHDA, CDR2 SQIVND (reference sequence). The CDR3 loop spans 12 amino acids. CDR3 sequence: CASSVVGLAFTF. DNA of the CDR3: TGTGCCAGTAGCGTGGTAGGACTGGCATTCACCTTC.

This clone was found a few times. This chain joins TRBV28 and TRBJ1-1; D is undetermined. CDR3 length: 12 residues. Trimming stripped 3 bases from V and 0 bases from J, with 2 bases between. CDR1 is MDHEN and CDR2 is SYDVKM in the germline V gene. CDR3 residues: CASSFMNTEAFF. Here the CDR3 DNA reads TGTGCCAGCAGTTTTATGAACACTGAAGCTTTCTTT.

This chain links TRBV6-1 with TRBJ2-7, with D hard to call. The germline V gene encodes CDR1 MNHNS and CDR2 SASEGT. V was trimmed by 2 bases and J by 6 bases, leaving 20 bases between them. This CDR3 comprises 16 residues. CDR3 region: CASSEILGRGSSEQYF. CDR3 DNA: TGTGCCAGCAGTGAAATTCTGGGCCGCGGTTCGTCCGAGCAGTACTTC.

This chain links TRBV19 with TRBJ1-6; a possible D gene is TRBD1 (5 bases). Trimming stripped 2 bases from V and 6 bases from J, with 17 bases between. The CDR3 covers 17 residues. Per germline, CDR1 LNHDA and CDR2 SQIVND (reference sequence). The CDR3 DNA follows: TGTGCCAGTAGTATAAACCCGGGACCTTCTGGTAATTCACCCCTCCACTTT. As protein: CASSINPGPSGNSPLHF.

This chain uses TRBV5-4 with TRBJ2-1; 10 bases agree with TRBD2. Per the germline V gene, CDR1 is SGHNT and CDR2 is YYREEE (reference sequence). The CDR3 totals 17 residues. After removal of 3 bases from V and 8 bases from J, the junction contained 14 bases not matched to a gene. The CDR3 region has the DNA TGTGCCAGCAGCTCCCGCCTTCAGCGGGAGGGCCGCGATGAGCAGTTCTTC. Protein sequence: CASSSRLQREGRDEQFF.